This T cell receptor beta chain emerged from a study of CD8 T cells in Susac syndrome. General study points: Individuals included in the TCR sequencing and HLA analysis were acknowledged by the study to be relatively few in number.

Roughly 0.45 to 1 ug RNA was reverse transcribed with random hexamers. Across 54 Vbeta and 13 Jbeta, TCR beta CDR3 was amplified with immunoSEQ multiplex PCR. TCRdb redid the calling of the immunoSEQ multiplex PCR reads with MiXCR, one entry per CDR3 protein. This table has approximately 100,000 distinct CDR3 sequences, 85% to 95% appearing once. Sequencing of TCR beta was performed on blood CD8+ and CD4+ T cells. Negative isolation was applied to CD8+ and CD4+ T cells, and FACS enrichment was applied to TEMRA cells. This clonotype was picked up a small number of times. The antigen is undetermined. The germline CDR1 and CDR2 sequences are SQVTM and ANQGSEA. CDR3 size: 16 residues. The V and J ends lost 4 bases and 0 bases respectively, with 15 bases between them.

The gene calls are TRBV29-1 and TRBJ2-2, with D perhaps given as TRBD1 or TRBD2 (5 bases each). This sequence originates from a human donor in good health. Sequenced material: CD8+ T cells from PBMCs. Written as DNA, the CDR3 is TGCAGCGTTGGGGGACGGGGCGCCGCGAACACCGGGGAGCTGTTTTTT. This codes for CSVGGRGAANTGELFF.